The present TCR beta chain was sequenced within a study of cytomegalovirus exposure and HLA in healthy donors. Losses at the gene ends were 0 bases for V and 2 bases for J; bases not matched to a gene: 9. The V gene's germline CDR1 is LGHNA and CDR2 YSLEER. The CDR3 has 17 amino acids. This PCR relied on a set of 60 Vbeta primers and 13 Jbeta primers. Sequenced by immunoSEQ multiplex PCR; TCRdb stores in-frame clones only, minus some. The sample lists around 300,000 clones, 80% to 90% occurring once. The chain combines TRBV4-3 with TRBJ1-2, with 7 bases fitting TRBD1. Sequencing was carried out using PBMCs. This TCR was recovered from a woman between 40 and 50 years old in good health and CMV-seropositive. The CDR3 DNA reads as TGCGCCAGCAGCCAAGATTATGGTGGGACAGAGAACTATGGCTACACCTTC. It encodes CASSQDYGGTENYGYTF.